Below, 26 T cell receptor beta chains from the same sample are listed, as sequenced in a study of T cell clonotyping in hematopoietic cell transplantation (dated by TCRdb to the early 2020s). The sample's time point label, decoded: recipient sample about 28 days before transplant, after cytoreduction. Receptor libraries were prepared by the immunoSEQ multiplex PCR assay. Drawn from immuneACCESS, this table holds only the in-frame rearrangements with V and J called that TCRdb kept. Clones are partly lost; checked studies trace under half to an unresolved V gene and leave the rest unexplained. The sample table records 16,000 or so clones; 93% of these occur just once. Approximately 1.8% of the sample comes from the top ten. The specimen was peripheral blood mononuclear cells, collected before stem cell transplant. Receptors were obtained from a man in his late teens or twenties with biphenotypic leukemia. Some clones in this sample may be carry-over from other donors' samples.

V is TRBV28 and J is TRBJ2-7; the D gene is possibly TRBD1 (6 bases). Trimming left V 5 bases short and J 2 bases short, with 16 bases between. Germline-derived CDR1 and CDR2 are MDHEN and SYDVKM. The CDR3 sequence is 15 residues long. The CDR3 is CASSTGRTEPYEQYF. The CDR3 nucleotides read TGTGCCAGCAGTACTGGTAGGACAGAACCCTACGAGCAGTACTTC.

The genes are TRBV29-1 and TRBJ1-1; maybe TRBD1 (5 bases). V was trimmed by 0 bases and J by 8 bases, leaving 10 bases between them. The CDR3 sequence is 12 residues long. Germline V gives CDR1 SQVTM, CDR2 ANQGSEA. Here the CDR3 reads CSVEDTQVEAFF. Here the CDR3 DNA reads TGCAGCGTTGAAGATACACAGGTAGAAGCTTTCTTT.

This rearrangement joins TRBV4-1 to TRBJ1-2, with D hard to call. The germline gives CDR1 MGHRA, CDR2 YSYEKL. The V end lost 0 bases, the J end lost 7 bases, and 15 bases lay between the germline ends. CDR3 length: 15 amino acids. The CDR3 is CASSQEGRPWGGYTF. In DNA form, the CDR3 reads TGCGCCAGCAGCCAAGAAGGGAGGCCATGGGGTGGCTACACCTTC.

V usage is TRBV9 and J usage is TRBJ2-7, with D possibly matching TRBD1 (6 bases). Germline V gene sequence: CDR1 SGDLS, CDR2 YYNGEE. V lost 3 bases and J lost 4, with 14 bases in between. The CDR3 sequence is 14 residues long. The CDR3 loop is CASSGGQRGYEQYF. Here the CDR3 DNA reads TGTGCCAGCAGCGGAGGACAGAGGGGATACGAGCAGTACTTC.

The chain carries TRBV6-5 and TRBJ1-1; D is ambiguous. The germline V gene has CDR1 MNHEY and CDR2 SVGAGI. This CDR3 is built from 15 residues. Trimming cost V 2 bases and J 6 bases, with 16 bases left between them. Written as DNA, the CDR3 is TGTGCCAGCAGTTACCTACAGCGCCCCGTCGCTGAAGCTTTCTTT. Translating gives CASSYLQRPVAEAFF.

The chain is built from TRBV11-2 and TRBJ2-7; no clear D. Germline CDR1 is SGHAT and CDR2 is FQNNGV. Trimming shortened V by 0 bases and J by 2 bases, and 8 bases separated the two germline ends. This CDR3 contains 14 residues. The chain's CDR3 is CASSLDHNTYEQYF. CDR3 nucleotides: TGTGCCAGCAGCTTAGATCACAACACCTACGAGCAGTACTTC.

This rearrangement joins TRBV5-8 to TRBJ1-2, with TRBD1 as a possible D gene (5 bases). Germline V gene data show CDR1 as SGHTS and CDR2 as YDEGEE. The CDR3 covers 14 residues. V was pared by 0 bases and J by 8 bases, with 14 bases between. The CDR3 loop reads CASSLGGLRVGYTF. The CDR3 bases are TGTGCCAGCAGCTTGGGGGGCCTGAGGGTCGGCTACACCTTC.

The chain employs TRBV5-1 and TRBJ1-4; 8 nucleotides agree with TRBD1. This CDR3 spans 14 amino acids. J lost 6 bases, V lost 4 bases, and 5 bases had no gene match. Germline assignment: CDR1 SGHRS and CDR2 YFSETQ. This chain's CDR3 is CASSNQGAYEKLFF. In DNA, the CDR3 is TGCGCCAGCAGCAATCAGGGGGCGTATGAAAAACTGTTTTTT.

Here the CDR3 reads CASSQRTDPDIQYF. In DNA, the CDR3 is TGCGCCAGCAGCCAAAGGACTGATCCGGACATTCAGTACTTC. The chain carries TRBV5-1 and TRBJ2-4; maybe TRBD2 (5 bases). This CDR3 has 14 amino acids. V was trimmed by 4 bases and J by 8 bases, leaving 16 bases between them. Germline V gene sequence: CDR1 SGHRS, CDR2 YFSETQ.

This chain links TRBV11-2 with TRBJ1-2; TRBD1 might be the D (5 bases). The CDR3 totals 12 residues. The V end was cut by 5 bases, the J end by 8 bases, with 12 bases between. CDR1 and CDR2 (germline): SGHAT, FQNNGV. The CDR3: CASSTSWGGYTF. The DNA of the CDR3 is TGTGCCAGCAGCACCTCTTGGGGGGGCTACACCTTC.

V usage is TRBV7-2 and J usage is TRBJ1-2; D may be TRBD1 (6 bases). CDR1 is SGHTA and CDR2 is FQGNSA in the germline V gene. This CDR3 spans 14 amino acids. Trimming stripped 5 bases from V and 4 bases from J, with 14 bases between. CDR3 DNA: TGTGCCAGCAGCCCGGGGGGGGCTGTCTATGGCTACACCTTC. Translation gives CASSPGGAVYGYTF.

The chain joins TRBV20-1 to TRBJ2-7; no clear D. V lost 1 base and J lost 1, with 2 bases in between. The CDR3 spans 11 residues. CDR1 is DFQATT and CDR2 is SNEGSKA in the germline V gene (reference sequence). The CDR3 loop reads CSARVSYEQYF. Here the CDR3 DNA reads TGCAGTGCTAGAGTTTCCTACGAGCAGTACTTC.

The rearrangement links TRBV9 to TRBJ2-7; 8 nucleotides match TRBD1. The germline V gene has CDR1 SGDLS and CDR2 YYNGEE. The trim removed 0 bases at V and 3 bases at J, leaving 5 bases unmatched. The CDR3 consists of 15 residues. This CDR3 is CASSVGEDRVYEQYF. Here the CDR3 DNA reads TGTGCCAGCAGCGTAGGGGAGGACAGGGTCTACGAGCAGTACTTC.

This sequence joins TRBV5-1 and TRBJ1-3; unclear D gene. The germline CDR1 and CDR2 sequences are SGHRS and YFSETQ. V was clipped by 0 bases and J by 0 bases, with 13 bases between them. The CDR3 is 17 residues long. The CDR3 here is CASSLEGTASSGNTIYF. The CDR3 coding sequence is TGCGCCAGCAGCTTGGAGGGAACAGCGAGCTCTGGAAACACCATATATTTT.

This clone was detected a few times. The chain recombines TRBV5-6 with TRBJ1-4; D uncertain. The CDR3 is 13 amino acids. Germline CDR1 is SGHDT and CDR2 is YYEEEE. Trimming removed 2 bases at V and 7 bases at J, with 9 bases between. CDR3 DNA sequence: TGTGCCAGCAGCTTCGGGAGAAGTGAAAAACTGTTTTTT. Encoded protein: CASSFGRSEKLFF.

CDR3 loop: CASSFWENQPQHF. In DNA, the CDR3 is TGTGCCAGCAGCTTCTGGGAAAATCAGCCCCAGCATTTT. The V gene is TRBV7-2, the J gene TRBJ1-5; D is unclear. CDR1 and CDR2 (germline): SGHTA, FQGNSA. CDR3 length: 13 residues. V lost 3 bases and J 4 bases, leaving 7 bases between the germline ends. Complete variable domain (other parts from reference TRBV7-2 and TRBJ1-5): GAGVSQSPSNKVTEKGKDVELRCDPISGHTALYWYRQSLGQGLEFLIYFQGNSAPDKSGLPSDRFSAERTGGSVSTLTIQRTQQEDSAVYLCASSFWENQPQHFGDGTRLSIL.

CDR3 sequence (DNA): TGTGCCAGCAGTTACTCGGTCGCCGATGGCTACACCTTC. It encodes CASSYSVADGYTF. The chain is built from TRBV6-5 and TRBJ1-2, with D hard to call. V lost 0 bases and J 6 bases, leaving 8 bases between the germline ends. This CDR3 spans 13 amino acids. Per germline, CDR1 MNHEY and CDR2 SVGAGI.

The chain joins TRBV6-4 to TRBJ2-1; tentative D call: TRBD1 (6 bases). The CDR3 runs to 13 residues. Germline V lookup: CDR1 MRHNA, CDR2 SNTAGT. Deletions cut 6 bases from V and 8 bases from J, with 14 bases between. The CDR3 loop reads CASSKQGRDEQFF. The CDR3 nucleotides are TGTGCCAGCAGCAAACAGGGTCGGGATGAGCAGTTCTTC.

The chain combines TRBV5-6 with TRBJ2-7; 8 bases align to TRBD1. The CDR3 runs to 13 residues. Germline V CDR1 and CDR2: SGHDT, YYEEEE. J lost 4 bases, V lost 1 base, and 1 base had no gene match. The CDR3 DNA is TGTGCCAGCAGCTTGACAGGGGGGTACGAGCAGTACTTC. Protein sequence: CASSLTGGYEQYF.

There are a few counts of this clone. The chain recombines TRBV7-7 with TRBJ2-7, with 9 bases fitting TRBD1. The junction had 9 bases not matched to a gene; V was cut back by 5 bases and J by 7 bases. Germline V gene sequence: CDR1 SSHAT, CDR2 FNYEAQ (reference sequence). This CDR3 spans 14 amino acids. The CDR3 nucleotides are TGTGCCAGCAGCCCCGGGACAGGGAGGCGGGAGCAGTACTTC. The encoded protein is CASSPGTGRREQYF.

A few counts support this clone. The chain joins TRBV4-1 to TRBJ2-1; D is perhaps TRBD1 (5 bases). Germline CDR1 reads MGHRA; CDR2 reads YSYEKL. Trimming stripped 1 base from V and 6 bases from J, with 7 bases between. The CDR3 is 13 amino acids. The CDR3 is CASSQVQGNEQFF. The CDR3 DNA is TGCGCCAGCAGCCAAGTCCAGGGCAATGAGCAGTTCTTC.

The V and J genes are TRBV30 and TRBJ1-5; D not resolved. Trimming removed 0 bases at V and 0 bases at J, with 6 bases between. The CDR3 is made up of 14 amino acids. Germline lookup yields CDR1 GTSNPN and CDR2 SVGIG (reference sequence). CDR3: CAWSVGYSNQPQHF. The CDR3 bases are TGTGCCTGGAGTGTAGGATATAGCAATCAGCCCCAGCATTTT. Looking up the rest from reference TRBV30 and TRBJ1-5 gives the full variable domain: SQTIHQWPATLVQPVGSPLSLECTVEGTSNPNLYWYRQAAGRGLQLLFYSVGIGQISSEVPQNLSASRPQDRQFILSSKKLLLSDSGFYLCAWSVGYSNQPQHFGDGTRLSIL.

This chain uses TRBV5-6 with TRBJ2-7; tentative D call: TRBD2 (6 bases). Trimming left V 4 bases short and J 2 bases short, with 13 bases between. Germline V CDR1 and CDR2: SGHDT, YYEEEE. The CDR3 sequence is 14 residues long. The CDR3 protein is CASSPGDGTYEQYF. CDR3 bases: TGTGCCAGCAGCCCGGGGGACGGGACCTACGAGCAGTACTTC.

The gene calls are TRBV6-6 and TRBJ1-5; D may be TRBD1 (6 bases). The germline V gene encodes CDR1 MNHNY and CDR2 SVGAGI (reference sequence). This CDR3 spans 14 amino acids. V was clipped by 5 bases and J by 0 bases, with 8 bases between them. The CDR3: CASSRTDSNQPQHF. CDR3 DNA sequence: TGTGCCAGCAGTCGGACAGATAGCAATCAGCCCCAGCATTTT.

This clone was observed once. The V call is TRBV10-3, the J call TRBJ1-3; maybe TRBD1 (5 bases). Germline CDR1 is ENHRY and CDR2 is SYGVKD. This CDR3 region has 16 residues. Trimming took 5 bases from V and 0 from J, leaving 14 bases between them. CDR3 in amino acids: CAISLQAPSSGNTIYF. The CDR3 DNA reads TGTGCCATCAGTTTACAGGCCCCAAGCTCTGGAAACACCATATATTTT.

This sequence joins TRBV7-2 and TRBJ2-7; 7 bases fit TRBD2. Germline values: CDR1 SGHTA, CDR2 FQGNSA. With 1 base clipped from V and 5 bases from J, the junction kept 5 bases outside the gene matches. The CDR3 sequence is 14 residues long. The CDR3 nucleotides are TGTGCCAGCAGCTTAGGGCGGGGGTCCAACGAGCAGTACTTC. Protein product: CASSLGRGSNEQYF.